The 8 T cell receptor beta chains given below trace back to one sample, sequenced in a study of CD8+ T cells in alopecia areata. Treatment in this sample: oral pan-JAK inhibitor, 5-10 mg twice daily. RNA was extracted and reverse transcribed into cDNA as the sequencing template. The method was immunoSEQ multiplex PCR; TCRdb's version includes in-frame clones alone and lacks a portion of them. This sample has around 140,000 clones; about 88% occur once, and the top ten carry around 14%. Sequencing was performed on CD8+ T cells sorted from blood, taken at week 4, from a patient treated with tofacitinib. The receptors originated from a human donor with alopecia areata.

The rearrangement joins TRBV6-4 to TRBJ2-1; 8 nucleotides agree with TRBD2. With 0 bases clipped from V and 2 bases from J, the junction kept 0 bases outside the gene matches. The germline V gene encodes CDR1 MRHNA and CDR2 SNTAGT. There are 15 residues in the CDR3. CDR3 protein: CASSDSGGAYNEQFF. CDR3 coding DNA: TGTGCCAGCAGTGACTCCGGGGGGGCCTACAATGAGCAGTTCTTC.

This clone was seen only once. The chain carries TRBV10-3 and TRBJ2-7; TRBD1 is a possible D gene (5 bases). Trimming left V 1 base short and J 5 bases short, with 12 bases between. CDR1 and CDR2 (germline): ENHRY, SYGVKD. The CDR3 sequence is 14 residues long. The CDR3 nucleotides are TGTGCCATCAGTGAGTTCTCCCAGGGAAACGAGCAGTACTTC. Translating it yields CAISEFSQGNEQYF.

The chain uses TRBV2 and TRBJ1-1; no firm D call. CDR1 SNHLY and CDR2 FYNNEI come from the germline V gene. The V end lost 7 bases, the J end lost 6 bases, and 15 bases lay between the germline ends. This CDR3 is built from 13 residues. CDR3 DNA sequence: TGTGCCAGCAACGGCGGGGAGAGCGCTGAAGCTTTCTTT. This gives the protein CASNGGESAEAFF.

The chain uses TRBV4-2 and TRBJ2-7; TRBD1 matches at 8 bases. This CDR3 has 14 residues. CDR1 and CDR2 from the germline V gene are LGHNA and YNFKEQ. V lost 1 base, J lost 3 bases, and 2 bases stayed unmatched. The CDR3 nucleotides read TGTGCCAGCAGCCAAGTTACAGGGGGCTACGAGCAGTACTTC. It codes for CASSQVTGGYEQYF.

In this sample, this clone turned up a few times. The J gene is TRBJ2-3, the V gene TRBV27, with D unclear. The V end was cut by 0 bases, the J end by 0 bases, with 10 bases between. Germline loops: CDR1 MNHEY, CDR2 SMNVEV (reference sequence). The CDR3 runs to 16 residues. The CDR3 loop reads CASSLSPDTSTDTQYF. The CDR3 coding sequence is TGTGCCAGCAGTTTATCGCCAGATACTAGCACAGATACGCAGTATTTT.

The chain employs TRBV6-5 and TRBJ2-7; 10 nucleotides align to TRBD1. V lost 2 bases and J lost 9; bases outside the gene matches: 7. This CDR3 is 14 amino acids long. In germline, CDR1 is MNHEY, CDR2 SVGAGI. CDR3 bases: TGTGCCAGCAGTTACGGGACAGGGGCAATTGGGCAGTACTTC. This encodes CASSYGTGAIGQYF.

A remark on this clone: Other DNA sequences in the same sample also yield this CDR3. The CDR3 DNA reads as TGTGCCAGCAGTTTAGGCTACAATGAGCAGTTCTTC. This translates into CASSLGYNEQFF. The chain carries TRBV27 and TRBJ2-1; no firm D call. The CDR3 has 12 residues. V was shortened by 2 bases and J by 3 bases, with 2 bases between the two germline ends. The germline V gene has CDR1 MNHEY and CDR2 SMNVEV (reference sequence).

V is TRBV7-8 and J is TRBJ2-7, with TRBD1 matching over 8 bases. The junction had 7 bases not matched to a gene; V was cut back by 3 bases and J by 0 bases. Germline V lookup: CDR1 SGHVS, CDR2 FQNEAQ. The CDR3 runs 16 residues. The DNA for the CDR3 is TGTGCCAGCAGCTTGCTACAGGGGGTGACCTCCTACGAGCAGTACTTC. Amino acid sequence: CASSLLQGVTSYEQYF.